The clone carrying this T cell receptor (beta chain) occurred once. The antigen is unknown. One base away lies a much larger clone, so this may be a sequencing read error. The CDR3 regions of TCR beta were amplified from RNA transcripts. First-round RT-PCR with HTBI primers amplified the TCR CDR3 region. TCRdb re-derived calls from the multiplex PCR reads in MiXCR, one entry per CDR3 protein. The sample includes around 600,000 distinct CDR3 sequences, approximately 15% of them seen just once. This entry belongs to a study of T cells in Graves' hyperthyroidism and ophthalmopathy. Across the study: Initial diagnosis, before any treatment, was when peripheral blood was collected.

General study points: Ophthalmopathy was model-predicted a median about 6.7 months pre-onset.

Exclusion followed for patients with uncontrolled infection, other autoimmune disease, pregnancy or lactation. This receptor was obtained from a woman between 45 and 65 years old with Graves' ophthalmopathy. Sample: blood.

CDR3 sequence (DNA): TGTGCCAGCAGCACCACTAGCGGGAGGGACAATGAGCAGTTCTTC. It yields the protein CASSTTSGRDNEQFF. This chain connects TRBV7-2 to TRBJ2-1, with 13 nucleotides matching TRBD2. V was pared by 5 bases and J by 5 bases, with 3 bases of the junction left unmatched. Germline V lookup: CDR1 SGHTA, CDR2 FQGNSA. The length of the CDR3 is 15 residues.